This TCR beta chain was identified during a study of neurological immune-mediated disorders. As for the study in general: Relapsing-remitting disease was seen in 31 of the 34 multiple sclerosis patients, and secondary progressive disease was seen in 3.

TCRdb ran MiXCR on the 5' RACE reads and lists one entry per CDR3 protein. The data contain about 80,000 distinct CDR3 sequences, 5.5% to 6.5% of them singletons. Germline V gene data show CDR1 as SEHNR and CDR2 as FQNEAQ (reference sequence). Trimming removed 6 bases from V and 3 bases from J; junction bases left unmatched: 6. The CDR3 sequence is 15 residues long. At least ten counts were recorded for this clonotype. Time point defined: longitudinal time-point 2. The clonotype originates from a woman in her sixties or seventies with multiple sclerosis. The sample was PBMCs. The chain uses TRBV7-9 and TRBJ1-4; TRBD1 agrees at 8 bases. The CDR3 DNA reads TGTGCCAGCAGTCCCTCAGGGGGCGCTAATGAAAAACTGTTTTTT. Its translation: CASSPSGGANEKLFF.